This TCR beta chain was documented in a study of blood T cell repertoires in COVID-19. This CDR3 has 18 residues. Sequencing was performed with immunoSEQ multiplex PCR; in TCRdb, only in-frame clones are kept and a portion is missing. Here the sample spans some 250,000 clones, 88% being singletons. This chain uses TRBV21-1 with TRBJ1-6; the DNA was not used to check the table's D call, TRBD1. TRBV21-1 is classified as a pseudogene. This TCR was recovered from a woman aged 40 to 50 who had recovered from COVID-19. What was sequenced was peripheral blood. CDR3 amino acids: CASSPPPTGYTYNSPLHF. In nucleotides, the CDR3 is TGTGCCAGCAGCCCCCCCCCGACAGGGTACACCTATAATTCACCCCTCCACTTT.